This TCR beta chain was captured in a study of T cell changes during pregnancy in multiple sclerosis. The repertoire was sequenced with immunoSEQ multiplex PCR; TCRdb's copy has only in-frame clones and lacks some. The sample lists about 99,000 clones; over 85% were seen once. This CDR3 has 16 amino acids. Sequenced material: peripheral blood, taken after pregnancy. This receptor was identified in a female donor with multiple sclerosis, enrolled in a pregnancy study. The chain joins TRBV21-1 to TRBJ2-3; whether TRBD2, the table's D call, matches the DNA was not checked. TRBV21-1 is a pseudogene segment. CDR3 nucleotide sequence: TGTGCCAGCAGCAAAGTTCCGACTAGCGGGAGCGATACGCAGTATTTT. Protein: CASSKVPTSGSDTQYF.